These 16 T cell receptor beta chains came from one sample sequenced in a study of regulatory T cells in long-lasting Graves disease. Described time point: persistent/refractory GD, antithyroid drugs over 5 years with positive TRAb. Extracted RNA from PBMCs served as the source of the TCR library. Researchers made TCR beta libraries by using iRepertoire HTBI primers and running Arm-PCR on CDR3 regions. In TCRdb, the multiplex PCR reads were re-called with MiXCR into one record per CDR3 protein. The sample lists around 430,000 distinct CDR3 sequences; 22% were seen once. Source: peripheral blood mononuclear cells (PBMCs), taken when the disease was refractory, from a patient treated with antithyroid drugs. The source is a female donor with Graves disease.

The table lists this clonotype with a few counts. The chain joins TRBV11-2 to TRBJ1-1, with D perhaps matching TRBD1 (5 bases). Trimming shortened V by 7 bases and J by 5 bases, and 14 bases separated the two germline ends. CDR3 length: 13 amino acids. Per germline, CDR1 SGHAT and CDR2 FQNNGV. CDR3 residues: CASKLSGGTEAFF. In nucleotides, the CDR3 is TGTGCCAGCAAACTCTCGGGGGGGACTGAAGCTTTCTTT.

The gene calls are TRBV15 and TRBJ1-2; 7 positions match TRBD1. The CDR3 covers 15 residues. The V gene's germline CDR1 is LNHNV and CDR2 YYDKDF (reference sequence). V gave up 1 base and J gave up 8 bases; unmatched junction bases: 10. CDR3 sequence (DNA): TGTGCCACCAGCAGAGCAGACAGGGAACTTACGGGCTACACCTTC. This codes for CATSRADRELTGYTF. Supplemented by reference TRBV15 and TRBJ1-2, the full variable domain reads DAMVIQNPRYQVTQFGKPVTLSCSQTLNHNVMYWYQQKSSQAPKLLFHYYDKDFNNEADTPDNFQSRRPNTSFCFLDIRSPGLGDTAMYLCATSRADRELTGYTFGSGTRLTVV.

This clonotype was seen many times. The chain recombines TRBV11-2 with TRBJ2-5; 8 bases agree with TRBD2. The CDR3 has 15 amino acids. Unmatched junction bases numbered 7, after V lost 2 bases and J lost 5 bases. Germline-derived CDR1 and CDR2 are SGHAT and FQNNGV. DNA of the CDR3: TGTGCCAGCAGCTTAAAAGCGGGAGTATCGGAGACCCAGTACTTC. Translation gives CASSLKAGVSETQYF.

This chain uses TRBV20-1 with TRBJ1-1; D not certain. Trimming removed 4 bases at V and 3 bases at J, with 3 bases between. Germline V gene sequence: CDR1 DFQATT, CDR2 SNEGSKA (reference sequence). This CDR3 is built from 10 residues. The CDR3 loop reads CSAKDTEAFF. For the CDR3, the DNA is TGCAGTGCTAAGGACACTGAAGCTTTCTTT.

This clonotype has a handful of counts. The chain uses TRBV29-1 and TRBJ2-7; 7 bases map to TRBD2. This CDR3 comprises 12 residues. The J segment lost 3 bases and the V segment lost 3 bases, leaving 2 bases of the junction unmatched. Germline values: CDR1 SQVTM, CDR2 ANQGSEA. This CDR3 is CSVEGGGYEQYF. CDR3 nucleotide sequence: TGCAGCGTTGAGGGGGGGGGCTACGAGCAGTACTTC.

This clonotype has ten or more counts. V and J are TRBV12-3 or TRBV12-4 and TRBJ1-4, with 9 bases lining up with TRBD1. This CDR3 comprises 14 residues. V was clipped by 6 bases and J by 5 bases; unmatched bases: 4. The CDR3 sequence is CASSPGQGNEKLFF. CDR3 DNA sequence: TGTGCCAGCAGCCCGGGACAGGGAAATGAAAAACTGTTTTTT.

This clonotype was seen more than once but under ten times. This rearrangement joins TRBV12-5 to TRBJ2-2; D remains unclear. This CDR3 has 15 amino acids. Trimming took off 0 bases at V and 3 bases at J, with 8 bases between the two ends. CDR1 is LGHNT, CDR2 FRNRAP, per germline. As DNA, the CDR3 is TGTGCTAGTGGTTTGGTAAGGGCGGACACCGGGGAGCTGTTTTTT. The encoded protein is CASGLVRADTGELFF.

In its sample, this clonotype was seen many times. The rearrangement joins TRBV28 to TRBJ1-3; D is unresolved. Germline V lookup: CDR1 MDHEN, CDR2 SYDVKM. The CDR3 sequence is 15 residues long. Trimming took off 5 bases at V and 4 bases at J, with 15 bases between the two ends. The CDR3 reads CASSDGGKSGNTIYF. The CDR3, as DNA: TGTGCCAGCAGTGACGGAGGGAAGTCCGGAAACACCATATATTTT.

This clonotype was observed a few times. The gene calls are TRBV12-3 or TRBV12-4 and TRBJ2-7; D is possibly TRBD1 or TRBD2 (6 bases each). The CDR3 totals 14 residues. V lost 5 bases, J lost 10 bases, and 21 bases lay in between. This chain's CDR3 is CASSPEPRGRGQYF. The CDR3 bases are TGTGCCAGCAGTCCAGAGCCCCGGGGGCGGGGACAGTACTTC.

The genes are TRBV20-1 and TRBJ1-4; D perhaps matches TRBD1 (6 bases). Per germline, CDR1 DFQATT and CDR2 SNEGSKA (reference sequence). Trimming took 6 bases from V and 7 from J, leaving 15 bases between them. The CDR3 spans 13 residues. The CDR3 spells CSAVTGIREKLFF. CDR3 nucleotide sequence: TGCAGTGCGGTAACAGGGATTCGTGAAAAACTGTTTTTT.

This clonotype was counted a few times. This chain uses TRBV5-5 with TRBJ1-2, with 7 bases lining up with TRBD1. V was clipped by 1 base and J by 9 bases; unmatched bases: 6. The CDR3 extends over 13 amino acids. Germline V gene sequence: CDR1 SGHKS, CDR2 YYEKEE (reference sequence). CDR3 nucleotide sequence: TGTGCCAGCAGCTTGCCAGGGACAGTTCGCTACACCTTC. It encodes CASSLPGTVRYTF.

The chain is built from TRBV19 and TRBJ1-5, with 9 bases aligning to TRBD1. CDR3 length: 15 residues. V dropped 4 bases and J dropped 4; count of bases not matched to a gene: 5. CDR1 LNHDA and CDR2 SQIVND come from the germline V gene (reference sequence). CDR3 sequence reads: CASSTGTGNNQPQHF. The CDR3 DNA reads TGTGCCAGTAGTACAGGGACAGGGAATAATCAGCCCCAGCATTTT.

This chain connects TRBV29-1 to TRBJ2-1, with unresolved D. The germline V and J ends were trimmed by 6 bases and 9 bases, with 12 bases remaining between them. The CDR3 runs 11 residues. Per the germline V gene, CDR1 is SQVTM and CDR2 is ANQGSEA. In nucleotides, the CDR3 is TGCAGCGTGGACCCATGGGGTGAGCAGTTCTTC. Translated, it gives CSVDPWGEQFF.

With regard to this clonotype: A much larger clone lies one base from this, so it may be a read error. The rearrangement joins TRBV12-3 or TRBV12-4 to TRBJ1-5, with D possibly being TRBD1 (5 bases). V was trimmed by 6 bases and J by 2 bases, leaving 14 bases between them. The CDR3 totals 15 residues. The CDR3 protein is CASSKQDVGNQPQHF. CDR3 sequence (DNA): TGTGCCAGCAGCAAACAGGATGTCGGCAATCAGCCCCAGCATTTT.

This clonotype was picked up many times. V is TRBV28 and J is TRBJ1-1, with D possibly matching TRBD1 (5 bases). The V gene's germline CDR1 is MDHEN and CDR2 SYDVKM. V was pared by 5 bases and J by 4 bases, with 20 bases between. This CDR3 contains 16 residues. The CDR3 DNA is TGTGCCAGCAGTACCTGGGACTCTTCAAGGGGCACTGAAGCTTTCTTT. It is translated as CASSTWDSSRGTEAFF.

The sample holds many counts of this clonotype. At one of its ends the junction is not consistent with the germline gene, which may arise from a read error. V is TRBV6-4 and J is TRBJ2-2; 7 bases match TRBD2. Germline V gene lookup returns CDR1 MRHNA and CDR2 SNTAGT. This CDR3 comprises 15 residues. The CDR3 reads CASREARGSTGELFF. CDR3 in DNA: TGTGCCAGCCGTGAAGCGCGGGGGAGCACCGGGGAGCTGTTTTTT.